This record looks at one TCR beta chain sequence and its context. The antigen remains undetermined. With 60 Vbeta and 13 Jbeta primers, the PCR was carried out. Only in-frame clones appear in the TCRdb table, and some are missing; sequencing was by immunoSEQ multiplex PCR. This table holds 200,000 to 250,000 clones, around 80% found once. The record originates from a study of cytomegalovirus exposure and HLA in healthy donors. Study findings and constraints: CMV serostatus was the sole immune exposure data available.

The V gene's germline CDR1 is KGHSH and CDR2 LQKENI. The CDR3 consists of 14 residues. Trimming cost V 0 bases and J 1 base, with 5 bases left between them. This clonotype originated in a woman aged 55-75 years in good health and CMV-seropositive. The chain recombines TRBV18 with TRBJ2-3; D uncertain. Sequenced: PBMCs. This CDR3 reads CASSPPQGTDTQYF. The CDR3 DNA is TGTGCCAGCTCACCACCGCAGGGCACAGATACGCAGTATTTT.